Each of the 9 T cell receptor beta chains below was sequenced from the same sample in a study of blood T cell repertoires in COVID-19. Sequencing was performed with immunoSEQ multiplex PCR; in TCRdb, only in-frame clones are kept and a portion is missing. There are some 100,000 clones in the sample; roughly 88% occur only once, and 5.5% to 6.5% lies in the top ten. The sample was peripheral blood. These receptors came from a woman aged 55-70 years with acute or convalescent COVID-19.

The chain couples TRBV28 to TRBJ2-7; tentative D call: TRBD2 (6 bases). Per the germline V gene, CDR1 is MDHEN and CDR2 is SYDVKM. Trimming took off 5 bases at V and 0 bases at J, with 20 bases between the two ends. CDR3 length: 17 residues. The CDR3 nucleotides read TGTGCCAGCAGTCCGATATTGACGGGACTCGGCTCCTACGAGCAGTACTTC. This translates into CASSPILTGLGSYEQYF.

The chain recombines TRBV6-2 or TRBV6-3 with TRBJ1-5; 8 bases fit TRBD1. V gave up 5 bases and J gave up 1 base; unmatched junction bases: 7. The CDR3 is 16 residues long. Per the germline V gene, CDR1 is MNHEY and CDR2 is SVGEGT. CDR3: CASSKGQALSNQPQHF. The CDR3, as DNA: TGTGCCAGCAGTAAGGGACAGGCATTAAGCAATCAGCCCCAGCATTTT.

This clone was picked up one time. This sequence joins TRBV19 and TRBJ1-5; D perhaps matches TRBD1 (5 bases). The CDR3 extends over 15 amino acids. Per germline, CDR1 LNHDA and CDR2 SQIVND (reference sequence). The ends were cut back, 7 bases at V and 6 bases at J, with 19 bases in the middle. This CDR3 is CASMRGGGFSQPQHF. CDR3 in DNA: TGTGCCAGTATGCGGGGGGGTGGGTTCTCTCAGCCCCAGCATTTT.

The CDR3 DNA follows: TGTGCCAGCAGCGAACGGGGAGACGGCTACACCTTC. It codes for CASSERGDGYTF. The chain joins TRBV11-3 to TRBJ1-2; D is unclear. The V gene lost 5 bases and the J gene lost 8 bases, with 12 bases spanning the gap. Germline-derived CDR1 and CDR2 are SGHNT and YENEEA. The CDR3 totals 12 residues.

The gene calls are TRBV6-6 and TRBJ2-7; 11 bases are shared with TRBD2. Germline values: CDR1 MNHNY, CDR2 SVGAGI (reference sequence). This CDR3 contains 14 residues. The V and J ends lost 6 bases and 2 bases, in that order; junction bases with no gene match: 3. The CDR3 DNA reads as TGTGCCAGCAGGTTAGCGGGAGGGCCCTACGAGCAGTACTTC. This sequence encodes CASRLAGGPYEQYF.

This chain joins TRBV5-1 and TRBJ2-1; maybe TRBD2 (5 bases). The CDR3 is made up of 12 amino acids. Germline-derived CDR1 and CDR2 are SGHRS and YFSETQ. The V end was cut by 7 bases, the J end by 5 bases, with 10 bases between. The CDR3 DNA sequence: TGCGCCAGCGGCCAGGAGGACAATGAGCAGTTCTTC. Translation gives CASGQEDNEQFF.

V gene TRBV28 combines with J gene TRBJ1-5; the D gene is possibly TRBD1 (5 bases). V was shortened by 3 bases and J by 9 bases, with 12 bases between the two germline ends. This CDR3 comprises 13 residues. Germline values: CDR1 MDHEN, CDR2 SYDVKM. The chain's CDR3 is CASSLGRVAPQHF. CDR3 bases: TGTGCCAGCAGTTTGGGCAGGGTGGCGCCCCAGCATTTT.

The chain carries TRBV7-9 and TRBJ2-5, with D possibly being TRBD1 (5 bases). This CDR3 spans 15 amino acids. V was pared by 7 bases and J by 4 bases, with 19 bases between. CDR1 is SEHNR and CDR2 is FQNEAQ in the germline V gene (reference sequence). CDR3 region: CASTSGARLSETQYF. The CDR3, as DNA: TGTGCCAGCACCTCTGGGGCTAGACTTTCAGAGACCCAGTACTTC. The full variable domain, its missing parts supplied by reference TRBV7-9 and TRBJ2-5, is DTGVSQNPRHKITKRGQNVTFRCDPISEHNRLYWYRQTLGQGPEFLTYFQNEAQLEKSRLLSDRFSAERPKGSFSTLEIQRTEQGDSAMYLCASTSGARLSETQYFGPGTRLLVL.

The chain uses TRBV5-1 and TRBJ2-7; TRBD1 matches 8 bases. The CDR3 has 12 amino acids. Trimming took 4 bases from V and 6 from J; bases not matched to a gene: 3. Germline V gives CDR1 SGHRS, CDR2 YFSETQ. This chain's CDR3 is CASSPTGVEQYF. The CDR3 DNA reads as TGCGCCAGCAGCCCGACAGGGGTCGAGCAGTACTTC.